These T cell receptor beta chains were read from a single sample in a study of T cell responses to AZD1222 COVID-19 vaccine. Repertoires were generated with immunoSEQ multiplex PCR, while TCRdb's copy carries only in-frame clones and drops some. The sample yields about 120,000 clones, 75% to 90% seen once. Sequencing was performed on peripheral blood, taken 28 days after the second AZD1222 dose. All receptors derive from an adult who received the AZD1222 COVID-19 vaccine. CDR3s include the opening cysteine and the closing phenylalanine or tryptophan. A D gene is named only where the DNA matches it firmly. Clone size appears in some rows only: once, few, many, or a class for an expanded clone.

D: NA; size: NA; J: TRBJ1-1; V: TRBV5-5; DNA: TGTGCCAGCAACTCAGACATCTCGTCGGCTTTCTTT; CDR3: CASNSDISSAFF
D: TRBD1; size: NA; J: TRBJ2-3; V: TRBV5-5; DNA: TGTGCCAGCAGCTTGCTTAGGGGGCAGACAGATACGCAGTATTTT; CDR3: CASSLLRGQTDTQYF
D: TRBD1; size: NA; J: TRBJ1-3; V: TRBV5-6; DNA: TGTGCCAGCAGCCAGAGGACAGGGGGCGCTGGAAACACCATATATTTT; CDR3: CASSQRTGGAGNTIYF
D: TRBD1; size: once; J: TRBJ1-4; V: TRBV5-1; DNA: TGCGCCAGCAGCCCCGGGACAGCCTATGAAAAACTGTTTTTT; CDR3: CASSPGTAYEKLFF
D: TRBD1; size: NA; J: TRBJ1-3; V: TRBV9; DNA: TGTGCCAGCAGACATCAGGGGGCGGTTGACACCATATATTTT; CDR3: CASRHQGAVDTIYF
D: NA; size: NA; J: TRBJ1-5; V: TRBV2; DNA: TGTGCCAGCAGTGAAGCGCAGGCACAAATAGGTCAGCCCCAGCATTTT; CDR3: CASSEAQAQIGQPQHF
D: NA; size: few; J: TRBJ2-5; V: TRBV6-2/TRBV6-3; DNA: TGTGCCAGCAGTTGGGACGTGCGAAAGTACCAAGAGACCCAGTACTTC; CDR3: CASSWDVRKYQETQYF
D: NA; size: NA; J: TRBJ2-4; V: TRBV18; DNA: TGTGCCAGCTCACCTTCGGCAGGGGGACTAAACATTCAGTACTTC; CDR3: CASSPSAGGLNIQYF
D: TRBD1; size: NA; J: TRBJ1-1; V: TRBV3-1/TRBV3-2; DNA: TGTGCCAGCAGCCAAGCTGGGGGACAGGGGGTCTCTAAAGCTTTCTTT; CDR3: CASSQAGGQGVSKAFF
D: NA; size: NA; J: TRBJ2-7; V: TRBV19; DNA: TGTGCCAGTAGTACAGCGGCGGCGGGTGAGGAGTACTTC; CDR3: CASSTAAAGEEYF
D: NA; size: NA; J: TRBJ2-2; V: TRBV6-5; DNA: TGTGCCAGCAGTTACTGGGGACAGGAGCTGTTTTTT; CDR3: CASSYWGQELFF
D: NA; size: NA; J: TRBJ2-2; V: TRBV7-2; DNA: TGTGCCAGCAGCTTTCCAGGGGTCGGGGAGCTGTTTTTT; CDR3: CASSFPGVGELFF
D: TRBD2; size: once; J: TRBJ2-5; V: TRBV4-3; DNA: TGCGCCAGCAGCCAAGATGGGCGGGGGGGCCTAGAGACCCAGTACTTC; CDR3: CASSQDGRGGLETQYF
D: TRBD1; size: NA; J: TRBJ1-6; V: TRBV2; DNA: TGTGCCAGCAGGGCCGGGACAGGGGTTAATTCACCCCTCCACTTT; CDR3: CASRAGTGVNSPLHF
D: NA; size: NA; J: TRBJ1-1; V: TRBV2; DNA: TGTGCCAGCAGTTATGACACTGAAGCTTTCTTT; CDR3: CASSYDTEAFF
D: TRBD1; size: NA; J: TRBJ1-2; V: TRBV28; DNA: TGTGCCAGCAGACCAAACAGGGGGCGAGGCTACACCTTC; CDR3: CASRPNRGRGYTF
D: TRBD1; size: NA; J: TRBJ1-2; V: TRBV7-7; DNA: TGTGCTAGCAGCCCGGGACAGGGCTGCAACTATGGCTACACCTTC; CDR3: CASSPGQGCNYGYTF
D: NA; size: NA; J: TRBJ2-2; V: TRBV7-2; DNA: TGTGCCAGCAGCTTCACTAGGGGGTCCGGGGAGCTGTTTTTT; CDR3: CASSFTRGSGELFF
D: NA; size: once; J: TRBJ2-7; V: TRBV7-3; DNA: TGTGCCAGCAGCTTAAACCCAGGGGTAGGATCCTACGAGCAGTACTTC; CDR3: CASSLNPGVGSYEQYF
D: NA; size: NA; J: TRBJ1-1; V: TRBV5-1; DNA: TGCGCCAGCAGCTTAGGGGCGAACACTGAAGCTTTCTTT; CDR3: CASSLGANTEAFF
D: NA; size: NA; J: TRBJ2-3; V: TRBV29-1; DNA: TGCAGCGTTGAGGTAGAAGCAGATACGCAGTATTTT; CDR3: CSVEVEADTQYF
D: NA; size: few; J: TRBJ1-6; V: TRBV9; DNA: TGTGCCAGCAGCGCCGGGACGCCCTCAAATTCACCCCTCCACTTT; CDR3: CASSAGTPSNSPLHF
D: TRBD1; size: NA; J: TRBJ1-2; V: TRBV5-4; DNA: TGTGCCAGCAGCTTCACCCCGACAGGGCGGTATGGCTACACCTTC; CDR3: CASSFTPTGRYGYTF
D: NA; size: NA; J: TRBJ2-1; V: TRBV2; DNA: TGTGCCAGCCTCGGAAATGAGCAGTTCTTC; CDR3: CASLGNEQFF
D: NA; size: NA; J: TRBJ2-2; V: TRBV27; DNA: TGTGCCAGCAGTTGGGGGAGGAACACCGGGGAGCTGTTTTTT; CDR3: CASSWGRNTGELFF
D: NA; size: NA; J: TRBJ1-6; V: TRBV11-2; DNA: TGTGCCAGCAGCTTTTCGCTCAGTTCACCCCTCCACTTT; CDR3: CASSFSLSSPLHF
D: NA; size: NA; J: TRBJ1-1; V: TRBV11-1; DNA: TGTGCCAGCAGAGGGGGGCTGAGGAACACTGAAGCTTTCTTT; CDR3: CASRGGLRNTEAFF
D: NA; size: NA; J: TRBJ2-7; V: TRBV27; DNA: TGTGCCAGCAGCCCTAGTTGGAGCCTCCTCTACGAGCAGTACTTC; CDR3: CASSPSWSLLYEQYF
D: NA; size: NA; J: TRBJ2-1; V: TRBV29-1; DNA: TGCAGCGTTGTCTTTGGAGCACTGTACAATGAGCAGTTCTTC; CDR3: CSVVFGALYNEQFF
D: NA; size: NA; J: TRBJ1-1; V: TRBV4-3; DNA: TGCGCCAGCAGCCAAGAGATTGGCAGGGGAAACACTGAAGCTTTCTTT; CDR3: CASSQEIGRGNTEAFF
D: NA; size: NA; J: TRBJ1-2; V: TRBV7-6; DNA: TGTGCCAGCAGCTCCAGAACGGCAGGGTTTGCAGGCTACACCTTC; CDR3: CASSSRTAGFAGYTF
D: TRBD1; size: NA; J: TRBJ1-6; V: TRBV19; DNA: TGTGCCAGTAGTATTATTTCAGGACAGGGCGGTTCACCCCTCCACTTT; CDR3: CASSIISGQGGSPLHF
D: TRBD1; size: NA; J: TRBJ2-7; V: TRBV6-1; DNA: TGTGCCAGCAGCGAAGGGGGCTACGTCTACGAGCAGTACTTC; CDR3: CASSEGGYVYEQYF
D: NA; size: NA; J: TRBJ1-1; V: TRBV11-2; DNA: TGTGCCAGCAGCTTGTCCCCTGACAGCCGGAACACTGAAGCTTTCTTT; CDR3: CASSLSPDSRNTEAFF
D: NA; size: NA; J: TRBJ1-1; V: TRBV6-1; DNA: TGTGCCAGCAGTGAATTTGCAGTTAACACTGAAGCTTTCTTT; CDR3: CASSEFAVNTEAFF
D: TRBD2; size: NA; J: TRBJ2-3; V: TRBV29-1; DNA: TGCAGCGGGAGGACGGGGGGAACAGATACGCAGTATTTT; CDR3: CSGRTGGTDTQYF
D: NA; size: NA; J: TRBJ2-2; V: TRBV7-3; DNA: TGTGCCAGCAGCTTACACAACACCGGGGAGCTGTTTTTT; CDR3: CASSLHNTGELFF
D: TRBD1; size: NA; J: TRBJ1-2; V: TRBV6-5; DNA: TGTGCCGCGGAGGAGGGGGCGGGCTATGGCTACACCTTC; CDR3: CAAEEGAGYGYTF
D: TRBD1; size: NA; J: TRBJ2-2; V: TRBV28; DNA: TGTGCCAGCAGTTTAGTAGGACAGGGTAACACCGGGGAGCTGTTTTTT; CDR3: CASSLVGQGNTGELFF
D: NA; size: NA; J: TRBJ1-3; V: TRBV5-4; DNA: TGTGCCAGCAGCTTGGGGGGGGGATTTGGAAACACCATATATTTT; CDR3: CASSLGGGFGNTIYF
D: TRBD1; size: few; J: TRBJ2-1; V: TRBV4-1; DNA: TGCGCCAGCAGCCACCCATTGACAGGGGCGCGCAATGAGCAGTTCTTC; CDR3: CASSHPLTGARNEQFF
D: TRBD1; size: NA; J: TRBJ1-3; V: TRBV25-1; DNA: TGTGCCAGCAGTGAGGGACAGGGGGCTGGAAACACCATATATTTT; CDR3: CASSEGQGAGNTIYF
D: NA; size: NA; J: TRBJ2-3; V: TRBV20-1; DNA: TGCAGTGCTAGGGTAGGGGATACGCAGTATTTT; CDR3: CSARVGDTQYF
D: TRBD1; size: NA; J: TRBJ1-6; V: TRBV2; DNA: TGTGCCAGCAGTGGGGGACAGGATTATTCACCCCTCCACTTT; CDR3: CASSGGQDYSPLHF
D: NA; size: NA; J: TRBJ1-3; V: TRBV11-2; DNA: TGTGCCAGCAGCTTGCTGAACTCTGGAAACACCATATATTTT; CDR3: CASSLLNSGNTIYF